The T cell receptor beta chain described here comes from a study of identical twins (dated by TCRdb to the mid-2010s). In terms of the full investigation: The study deep-sequenced TCR alpha and beta repertoires from monozygotic twins, unrelated adults of various ages and cord blood to test whether fetal clonotypes persist. To rule out contamination, replicate twin experiments were performed at different times with different library preparation protocols.

Every donor in the study was a healthy Caucasian. The twin cohort consisted of three pairs of female monozygotic twins, all aged roughly 18 to 30 years. Positive isolation kits from Invitrogen were used to isolate CD4+ and CD8+ T cell populations. Results the study describes overall, beyond this receptor: Out-of-frame TCR alpha sharing in monozygotic twins was systematically underestimated by recombination models, whereas sharing between unrelated individuals was in agreement with the recombination models. Compared with coincidental sharing between unrelated individuals, an excess of low generation-probability sequences was observed among out-of-frame TCR alpha sequences shared between twins. Invariant T cells such as MAIT and iNKT could partly confound zero-insertion analyses, though diverse VJ usage argued against this for most clonotypes. The excess sharing between twins in beta out-of-frame sequences was weaker because fewer shared sequences reduced the signal-to-noise ratio. Fewer insertions were carried by abundant cord blood beta clonotypes, a similar but weaker trend appeared in young adult naive repertoires, and no such trend appeared in memory repertoires. Because the same donors could not be followed over many years, conclusions were based on cross-sectional statistical analysis.

Its CDR3 holds 12 amino acids, cysteine through phenylalanine. The read is trimmed to its CDR3 DNA, 36 bases read in frame from base 1. V is cut by 6 bases and J by 6 bases, and the space between the germline ends is 9 bases. CDR1 is given as MNHNS and CDR2 as SASEGT, both from the germline V gene. The library was built by means of 5' RACE. Sequenced using an Illumina HiSeq 2000. Template switching added a universal primer binding site, and the final cDNA carried a unique molecular identifier that allowed TCR cDNA molecules to be counted accurately. Specific primers in the conserved constant-segment region were used to synthesize first-strand cDNA for TCR alpha and beta chains. To control for contamination, each cDNA library was double barcoded with a SMART-Mk sample barcode plus Illumina barcodes. TruSeq adapter sequences, together with Illumina sample barcodes, were added in two successive PCR steps. The Illumina HiSeq platform was used with custom primers to sequence TCR alpha and beta cDNA libraries. As for the original processing: Raw reads were processed with MiGEC to extract unique molecular identifiers, and MiXCR was used to determine CDR3 positions. Recombination models were inferred per individual with the repgenHMM and IGoR tools using an EM algorithm. Shared clonotypes were analyzed with the tcR package in R, and sharing was normalized by the product of cloneset sizes. Out-of-frame nonproductive sequences were analyzed to study raw recombination free of thymic and clonal selection effects. TCRdb passed the public sequencing reads through fastp at Q25 and MiXCR, retaining productive beta sequences. A single entry per CDR3 protein holds the most common genes and DNA from its merged rows. It is TCRdb's table, rather than the study itself, that gives the V and J calls and clone size. The sample yields 400,000 to 550,000 distinct CDR3 sequences; under 25% were counted once. Together, the top ten hold about 0.99% of the sample.

Comment on this clonotype: No antigen is known for it. Per-base qualities were not stored, and no clone one base away is much larger.

These data also featured in a second study, about T cells expressing NK-cell markers. The second investigation adds: Under ten donors provided sorted CD3+CD56+NKG2C+, CD3+CD56+NKG2C- and CD3+CD56-NKG2C+ T-cell subsets, whose TCR beta-chain repertoires were profiled. Of the eight sequenced donors, seven were found to be HCMV-seropositive and one was found to be HCMV-seronegative. In several experiments an anti-gammadeltaTCR antibody was added to restrict sorting to alphabetaTCR-expressing T cells. In six donors, the dominant CD3+CD56+NKG2C+ clonotypes ranked among the top 10 CD8+ clonotypes, making up roughly 1.0-8% of CD8+ T cells. Those dominant clonotypes were again the most abundant among CD3+CD56-NKG2C+ cells in a handful of donors, at about 28.3-65%. Whether the expanded NKG2C-expressing T cell clones were specific for HCMV antigens was left unclear. Randomly selected healthy volunteers, three men and five women, were used as the eight sequenced donors. HCMV-specific IgG was detected in serum with a commercial ELISA kit to determine HCMV serostatus. MIGEC was used to demultiplex reads and group the reads by UMI, and MiTCR was used to assemble and quantify clonotypes. To remove erroneous sequences, TCR cDNA sequences were retained only when supported by two or more reads. The tcR package was used for downstream repertoire analysis, and clonotypes were matched across fractions by CDR3 nucleotide sequence plus V segment. VDJmatch was used to annotate antigen specificity against VDJdb, with one amino acid substitution in CDR3 allowed.

Material for sequencing was CD4+ T cells sorted from blood. The sequence came from a woman younger than 35 in good health. The rearrangement combines TRBV6-1 with TRBJ2-1, with a tentative D gene TRBD2 over 6 matching bases. The CDR3 protein sequence reads: CASSSGFNEQFF. The bases read TGTGCCAGCAGCAGCGGGTTCAATGAGCAGTTCTTC.